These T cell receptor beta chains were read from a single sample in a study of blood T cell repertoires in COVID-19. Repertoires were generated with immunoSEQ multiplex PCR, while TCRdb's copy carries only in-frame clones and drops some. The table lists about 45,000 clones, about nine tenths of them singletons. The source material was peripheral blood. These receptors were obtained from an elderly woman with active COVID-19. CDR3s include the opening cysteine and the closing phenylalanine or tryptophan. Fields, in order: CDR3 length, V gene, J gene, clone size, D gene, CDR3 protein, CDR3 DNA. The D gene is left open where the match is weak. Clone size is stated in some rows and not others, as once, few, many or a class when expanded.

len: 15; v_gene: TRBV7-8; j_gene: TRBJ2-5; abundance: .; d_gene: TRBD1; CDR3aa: CASSLRTGAGETQYF; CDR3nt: TGTGCCAGCAGCTTACGGACAGGGGCAGGGGAGACCCAGTACTTC
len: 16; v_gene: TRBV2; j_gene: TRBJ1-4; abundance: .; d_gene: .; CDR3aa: CASSESLVRGYEKLFF; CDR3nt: TGTGCCAGCAGTGAATCGCTCGTTCGGGGTTACGAAAAACTGTTTTTT
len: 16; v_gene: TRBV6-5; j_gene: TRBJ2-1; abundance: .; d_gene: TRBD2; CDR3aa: CASSYSTSGGPNEQFF; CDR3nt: TGTGCCAGCAGTTACTCGACTAGCGGGGGTCCGAATGAGCAGTTCTTC
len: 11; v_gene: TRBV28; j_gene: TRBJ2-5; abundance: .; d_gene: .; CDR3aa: CASSFQETQYF; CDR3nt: TGTGCCAGCAGTTTTCAGGAGACCCAGTACTTC
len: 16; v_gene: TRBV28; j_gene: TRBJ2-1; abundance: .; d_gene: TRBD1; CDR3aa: CASSPNDRGFSNEQFF; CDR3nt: TGTGCCAGCAGCCCGAACGACAGGGGATTTAGCAATGAGCAGTTCTTC
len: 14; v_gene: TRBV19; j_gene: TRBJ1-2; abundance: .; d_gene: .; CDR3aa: CASSIYRPTAGYTF; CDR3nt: TGTGCCAGTAGTATATACAGACCCACGGCCGGCTACACCTTC
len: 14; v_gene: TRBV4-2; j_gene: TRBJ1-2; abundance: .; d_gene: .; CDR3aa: CASSQEQGTYGYTF; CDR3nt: TGTGCCAGCAGCCAAGAGCAGGGAACCTATGGCTACACCTTC
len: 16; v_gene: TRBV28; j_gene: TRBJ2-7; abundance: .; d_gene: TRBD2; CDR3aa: CASSSGLAGITYEQYF; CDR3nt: TGTGCCAGCAGCTCCGGACTAGCGGGGATTACCTACGAGCAGTACTTC
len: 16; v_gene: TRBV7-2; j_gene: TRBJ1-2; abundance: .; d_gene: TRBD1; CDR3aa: CASSLEWDRGYYGYTF; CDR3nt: TGTGCCAGCAGCCTAGAATGGGACAGGGGTTACTATGGCTACACCTTC
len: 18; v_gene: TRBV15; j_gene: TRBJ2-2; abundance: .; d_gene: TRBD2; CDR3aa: CATSRDYRSGDSTGELFF; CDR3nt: TGTGCCACCAGCAGAGATTATAGGAGCGGGGATTCCACCGGGGAGCTGTTTTTT
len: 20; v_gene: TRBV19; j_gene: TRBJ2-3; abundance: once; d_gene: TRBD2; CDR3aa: CASSIELTLLAGGISDTQYF; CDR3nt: TGTGCCAGTAGTATAGAGTTGACCTTACTAGCGGGGGGGATTTCAGATACGCAGTATTTT
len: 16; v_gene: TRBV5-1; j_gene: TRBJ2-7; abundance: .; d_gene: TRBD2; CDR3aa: CASSLGLAGASYEQYF; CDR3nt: TGCGCCAGCAGCTTGGGGCTAGCGGGGGCCTCCTACGAGCAGTACTTC
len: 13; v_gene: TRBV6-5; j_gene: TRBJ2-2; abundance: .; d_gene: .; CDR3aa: CASSWRSTGELFF; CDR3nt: TGTGCCAGCAGTTGGAGAAGCACCGGGGAGCTGTTTTTT
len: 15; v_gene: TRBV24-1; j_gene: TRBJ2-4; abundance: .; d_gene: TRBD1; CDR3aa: CATSDPGQGGDIQYF; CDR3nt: TGTGCCACCAGTGACCCAGGACAGGGGGGGGACATTCAGTACTTC
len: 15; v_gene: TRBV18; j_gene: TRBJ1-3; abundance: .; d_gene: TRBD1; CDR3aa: CASSPQGAAGNTIYF; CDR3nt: TGTGCCAGCTCGCCACAGGGGGCAGCTGGAAACACCATATATTTT
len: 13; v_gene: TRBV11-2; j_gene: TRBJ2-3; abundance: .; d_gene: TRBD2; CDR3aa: CASTGGFTDTQYF; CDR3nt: TGTGCCAGTACGGGGGGGTTTACAGATACGCAGTATTTT